This T cell receptor beta chain emerged from a study of blood T cell repertoires in COVID-19. Germline lookup yields CDR1 GTSNPN and CDR2 SVGIG (reference sequence). Trimming at V came to 5 bases and at J to 4 bases, leaving 2 bases not matched to a gene. The CDR3 consists of 12 residues. Sequencing was performed with immunoSEQ multiplex PCR; in TCRdb, only in-frame clones are kept and a portion is missing. The sample comprises about 290,000 clones, around four fifths of which are singletons, and 4.1% rests with the top ten. Sequenced sample: peripheral blood. The source of this sequence is a woman aged 50 to 60 with active or convalescent COVID-19. The chain combines TRBV30 with TRBJ1-2; 9 bases align to TRBD1. As DNA, the CDR3 is TGTGCCTGGGGGACAGGGCCCTATGGCTACACCTTC. Encoded protein: CAWGTGPYGYTF. The variable domain in full, completed from reference TRBV30 and TRBJ1-2, reads SQTIHQWPATLVQPVGSPLSLECTVEGTSNPNLYWYRQAAGRGLQLLFYSVGIGQISSEVPQNLSASRPQDRQFILSSKKLLLSDSGFYLCAWGTGPYGYTFGSGTRLTVV.